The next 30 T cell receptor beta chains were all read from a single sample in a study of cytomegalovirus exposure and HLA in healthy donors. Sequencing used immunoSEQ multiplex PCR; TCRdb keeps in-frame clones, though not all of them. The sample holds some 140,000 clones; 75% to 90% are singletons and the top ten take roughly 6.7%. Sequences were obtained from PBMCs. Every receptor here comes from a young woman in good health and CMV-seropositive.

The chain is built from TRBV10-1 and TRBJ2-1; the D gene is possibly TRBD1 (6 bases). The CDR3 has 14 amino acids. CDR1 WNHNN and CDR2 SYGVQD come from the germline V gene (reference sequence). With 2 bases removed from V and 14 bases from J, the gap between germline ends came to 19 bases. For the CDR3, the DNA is TGCGCCAGCAGTGAGAATTTGGGGGCAACGTTGGAGTTCTTC. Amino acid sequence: CASSENLGATLEFF.

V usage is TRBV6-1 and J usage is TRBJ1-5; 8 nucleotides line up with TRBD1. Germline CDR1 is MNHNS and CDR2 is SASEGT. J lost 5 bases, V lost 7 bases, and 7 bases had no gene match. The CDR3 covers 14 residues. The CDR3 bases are TGTGCCAGCACCCGGACAGGGAGCTATCAGCCCCAGCATTTT. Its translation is CASTRTGSYQPQHF.

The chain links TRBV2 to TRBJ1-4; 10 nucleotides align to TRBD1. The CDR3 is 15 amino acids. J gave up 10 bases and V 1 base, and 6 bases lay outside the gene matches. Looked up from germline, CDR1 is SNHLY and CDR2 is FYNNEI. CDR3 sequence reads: CASSEVGTGARKLFF. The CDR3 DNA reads TGTGCCAGCAGTGAAGTCGGGACAGGGGCTCGAAAACTGTTTTTT.

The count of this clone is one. The CDR3 DNA reads TGTGCCAGCAGCACTAGAAAAGGGGGACAGGCACCCTCCTACGAGCAGTACTTC. Protein: CASSTRKGGQAPSYEQYF. This chain connects TRBV21-1 to TRBJ2-7; the table assigns TRBD1, which was not confirmed against the DNA. TRBV21-1 is listed as a pseudogene. The CDR3 loop spans 18 amino acids.

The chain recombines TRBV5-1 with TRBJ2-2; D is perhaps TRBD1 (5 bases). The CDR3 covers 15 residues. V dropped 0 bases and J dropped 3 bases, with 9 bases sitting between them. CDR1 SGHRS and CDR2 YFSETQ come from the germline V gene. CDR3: CASSLGQTDTGELFF. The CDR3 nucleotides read TGCGCCAGCAGCTTGGGACAGACCGACACCGGGGAGCTGTTTTTT.

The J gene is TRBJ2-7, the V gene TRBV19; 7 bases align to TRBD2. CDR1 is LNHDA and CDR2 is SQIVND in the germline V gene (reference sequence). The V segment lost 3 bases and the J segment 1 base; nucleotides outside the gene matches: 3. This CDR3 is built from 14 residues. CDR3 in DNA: TGTGCCAGTAGTATCGTAGCGGGTTCCTACGAGCAGTACTTC. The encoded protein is CASSIVAGSYEQYF.

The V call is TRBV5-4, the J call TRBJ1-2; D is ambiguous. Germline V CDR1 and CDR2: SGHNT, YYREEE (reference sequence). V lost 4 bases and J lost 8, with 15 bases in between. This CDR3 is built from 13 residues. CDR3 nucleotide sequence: TGTGCCAGCAGCCTAATCTCAGGAGGGGGCTACACCTTC. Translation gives CASSLISGGGYTF.

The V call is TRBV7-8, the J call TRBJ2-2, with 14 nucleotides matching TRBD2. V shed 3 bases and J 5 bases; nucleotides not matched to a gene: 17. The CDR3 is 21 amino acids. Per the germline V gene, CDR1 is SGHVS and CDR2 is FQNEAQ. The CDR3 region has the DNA TGTGCCAGCAGCTTTTACCGTAGGACTAGCGGGAGGAGTACGGTTACCGGGGAGCTGTTTTTT. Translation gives CASSFYRRTSGRSTVTGELFF.

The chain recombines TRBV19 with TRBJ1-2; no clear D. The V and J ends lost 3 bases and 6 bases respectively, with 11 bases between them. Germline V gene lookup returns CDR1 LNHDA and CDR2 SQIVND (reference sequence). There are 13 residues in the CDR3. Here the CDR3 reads CASSIYGSDGYTF. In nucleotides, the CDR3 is TGTGCCAGTAGTATTTACGGGTCGGATGGCTACACCTTC.

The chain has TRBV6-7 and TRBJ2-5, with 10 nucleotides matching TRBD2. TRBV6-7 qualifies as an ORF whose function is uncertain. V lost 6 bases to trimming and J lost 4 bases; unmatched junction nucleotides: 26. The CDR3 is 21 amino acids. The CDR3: CASSSNHILRLAGTKGETQYF. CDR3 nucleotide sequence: TGTGCCAGCAGCTCCAACCACATCCTCCGACTAGCGGGCACCAAAGGAGAGACCCAGTACTTC.

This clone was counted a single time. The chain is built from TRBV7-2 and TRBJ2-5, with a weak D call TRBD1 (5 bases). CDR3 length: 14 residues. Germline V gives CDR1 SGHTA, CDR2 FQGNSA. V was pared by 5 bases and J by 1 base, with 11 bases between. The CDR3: CASSPDRGQETQYF. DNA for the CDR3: TGTGCCAGCAGCCCCGACAGAGGCCAAGAGACCCAGTACTTC.

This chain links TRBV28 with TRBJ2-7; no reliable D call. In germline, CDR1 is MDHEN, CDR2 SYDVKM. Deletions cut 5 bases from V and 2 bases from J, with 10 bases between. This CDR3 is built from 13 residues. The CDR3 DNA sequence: TGTGCCAGCAGTCTGGCGGTCACCTACGAGCAGTACTTC. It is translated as CASSLAVTYEQYF.

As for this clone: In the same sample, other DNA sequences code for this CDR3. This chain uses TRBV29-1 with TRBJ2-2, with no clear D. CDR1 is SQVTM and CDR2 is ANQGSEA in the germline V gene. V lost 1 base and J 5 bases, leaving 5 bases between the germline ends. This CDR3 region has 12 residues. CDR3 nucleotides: TGCAGCGTTGAAGCGGGTACCGGGGAGCTGTTTTTT. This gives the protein CSVEAGTGELFF.

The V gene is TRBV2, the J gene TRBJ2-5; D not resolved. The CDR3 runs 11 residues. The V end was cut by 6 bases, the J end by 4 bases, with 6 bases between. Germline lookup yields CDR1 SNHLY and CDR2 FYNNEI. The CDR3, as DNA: TGTGCCAGCAGAGCCGGAGAGACCCAGTACTTC. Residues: CASRAGETQYF.

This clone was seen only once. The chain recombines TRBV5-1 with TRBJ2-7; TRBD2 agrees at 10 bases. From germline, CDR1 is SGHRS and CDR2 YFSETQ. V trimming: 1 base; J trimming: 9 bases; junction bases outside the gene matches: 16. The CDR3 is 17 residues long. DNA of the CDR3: TGCGCCAGCAGCTTGTTGCTAGCGGGAGCTATTGGGGCGCGGCAGTACTTC. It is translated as CASSLLLAGAIGARQYF.

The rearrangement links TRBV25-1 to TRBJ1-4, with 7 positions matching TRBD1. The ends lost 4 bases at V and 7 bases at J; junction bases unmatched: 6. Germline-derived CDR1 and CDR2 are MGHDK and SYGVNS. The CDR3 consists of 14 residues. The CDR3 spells CASSATGAAEKLFF. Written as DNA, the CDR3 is TGTGCCAGCAGTGCTACAGGGGCGGCTGAAAAACTGTTTTTT. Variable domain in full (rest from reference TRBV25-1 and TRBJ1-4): EADIYQTPRYLVIGTGKKITLECSQTMGHDKMYWYQQDPGMELHLIHYSYGVNSTEKGDLSSESTVSRIRTEHFPLTLESARPSHTSQYLCASSATGAAEKLFFGSGTQLSVL.

CDR3 nucleotides: TGTGCCAGGGGCCCCCCCCTAGTACTAGAAGAGACCCAGTACTTC. This sequence encodes CARGPPLVLEETQYF. The rearrangement links TRBV2 to TRBJ2-5, with D tentatively TRBD2 (5 bases). Germline V gene sequence: CDR1 SNHLY, CDR2 FYNNEI. The ends were cut back, 9 bases at V and 3 bases at J, with 20 bases in the middle. There are 15 residues in the CDR3.

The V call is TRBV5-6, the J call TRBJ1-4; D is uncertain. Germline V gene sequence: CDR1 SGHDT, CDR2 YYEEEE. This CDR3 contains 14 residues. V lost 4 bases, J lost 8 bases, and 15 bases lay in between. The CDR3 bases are TGTGCCAGCAGCCCCGGAGTAGATCACGAAAAACTGTTTTTT. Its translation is CASSPGVDHEKLFF.

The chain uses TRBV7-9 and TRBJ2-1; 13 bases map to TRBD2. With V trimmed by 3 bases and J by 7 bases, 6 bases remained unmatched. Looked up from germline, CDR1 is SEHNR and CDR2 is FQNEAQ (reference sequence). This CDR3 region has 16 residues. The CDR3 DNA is TGTGCCAGCAGCTTTACTAGCGGGAGGGCTCGGAATGAGCAGTTCTTC. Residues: CASSFTSGRARNEQFF. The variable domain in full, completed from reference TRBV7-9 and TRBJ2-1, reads DTGVSQNPRHKITKRGQNVTFRCDPISEHNRLYWYRQTLGQGPEFLTYFQNEAQLEKSRLLSDRFSAERPKGSFSTLEIQRTEQGDSAMYLCASSFTSGRARNEQFFGPGTRLTVL.

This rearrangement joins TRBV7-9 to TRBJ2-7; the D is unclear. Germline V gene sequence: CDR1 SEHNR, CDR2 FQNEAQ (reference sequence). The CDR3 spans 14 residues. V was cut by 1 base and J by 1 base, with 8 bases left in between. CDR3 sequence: CASSLGSTSYEQYF. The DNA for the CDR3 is TGTGCCAGCAGCTTAGGATCTACTTCCTACGAGCAGTACTTC.

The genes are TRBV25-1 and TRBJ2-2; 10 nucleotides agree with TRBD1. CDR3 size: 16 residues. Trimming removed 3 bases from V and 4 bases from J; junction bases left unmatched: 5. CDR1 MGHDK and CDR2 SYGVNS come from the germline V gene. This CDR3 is CASSEVRTGGTGELFF. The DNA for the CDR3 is TGTGCCAGCAGTGAGGTCAGGACAGGGGGCACCGGGGAGCTGTTTTTT.

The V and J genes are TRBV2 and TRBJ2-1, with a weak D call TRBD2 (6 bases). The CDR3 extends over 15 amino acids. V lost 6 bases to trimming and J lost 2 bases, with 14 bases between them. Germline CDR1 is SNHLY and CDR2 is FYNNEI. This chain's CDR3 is CASSLGTATYNEQFF. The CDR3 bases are TGTGCCAGCAGCCTAGGGACTGCCACCTACAATGAGCAGTTCTTC.

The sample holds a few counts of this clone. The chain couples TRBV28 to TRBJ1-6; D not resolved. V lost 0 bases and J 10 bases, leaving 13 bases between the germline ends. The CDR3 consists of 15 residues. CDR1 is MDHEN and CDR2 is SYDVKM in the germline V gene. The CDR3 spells CASSLWGRPGSPLHF. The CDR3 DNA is TGTGCCAGCAGTTTATGGGGCCGCCCGGGATCACCCCTCCACTTT.

The chain's CDR3 is CASSSRTIPSSYEQYF. The CDR3 DNA sequence: TGCGCCAGCAGCTCGAGGACTATCCCGAGCTCCTACGAGCAGTACTTC. The rearrangement joins TRBV5-1 to TRBJ2-7; D might be TRBD2 (6 bases). This CDR3 contains 16 residues. V was cut by 3 bases and J by 0 bases, with 16 bases left in between. Germline V CDR1 and CDR2: SGHRS, YFSETQ. Full variable domain (rest looked up from reference TRBV5-1 and TRBJ2-7): KAGVTQTPRYLIKTRGQQVTLSCSPISGHRSVSWYQQTPGQGLQFLFEYFSETQRNKGNFPGRFSGRQFSNSRSEMNVSTLELGDSALYLCASSSRTIPSSYEQYFGPGTRLTVT.

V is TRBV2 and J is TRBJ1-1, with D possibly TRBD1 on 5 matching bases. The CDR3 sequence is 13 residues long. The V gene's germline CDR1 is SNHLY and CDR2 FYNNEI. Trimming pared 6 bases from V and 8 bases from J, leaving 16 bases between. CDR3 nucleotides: TGTGCCAGCAGGTCCTCAGGGCCGGACGAAGCTTTCTTT. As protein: CASRSSGPDEAFF.

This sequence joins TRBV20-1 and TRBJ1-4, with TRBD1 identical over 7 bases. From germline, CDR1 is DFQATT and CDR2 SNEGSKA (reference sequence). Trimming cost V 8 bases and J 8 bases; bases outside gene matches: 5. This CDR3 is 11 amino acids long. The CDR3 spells CSCRGQEKLFF. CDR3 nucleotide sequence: TGCAGTTGTAGGGGGCAAGAAAAACTGTTTTTT.

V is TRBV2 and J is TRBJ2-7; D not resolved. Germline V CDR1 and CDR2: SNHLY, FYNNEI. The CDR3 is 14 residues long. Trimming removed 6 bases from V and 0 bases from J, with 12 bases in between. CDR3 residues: CASRAEWNSYEQYF. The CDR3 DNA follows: TGTGCCAGCAGGGCGGAGTGGAACTCCTACGAGCAGTACTTC.

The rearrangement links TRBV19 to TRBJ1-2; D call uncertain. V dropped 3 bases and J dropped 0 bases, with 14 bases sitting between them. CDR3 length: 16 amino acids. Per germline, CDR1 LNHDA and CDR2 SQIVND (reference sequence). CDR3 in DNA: TGTGCCAGTAGTATCATTGAGCTTCGAGCTAACTATGGCTACACCTTC. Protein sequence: CASSIIELRANYGYTF.

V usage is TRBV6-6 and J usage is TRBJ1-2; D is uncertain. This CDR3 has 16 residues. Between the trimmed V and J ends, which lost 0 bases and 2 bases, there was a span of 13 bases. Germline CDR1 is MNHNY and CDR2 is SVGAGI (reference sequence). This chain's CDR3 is CASSYSYELVNYGYTF. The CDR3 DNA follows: TGTGCCAGCAGTTACTCCTACGAGTTGGTCAACTATGGCTACACCTTC.

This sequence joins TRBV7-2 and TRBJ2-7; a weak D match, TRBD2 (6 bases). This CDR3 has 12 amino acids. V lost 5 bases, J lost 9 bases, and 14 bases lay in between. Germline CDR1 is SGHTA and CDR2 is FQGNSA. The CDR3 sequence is CASSRLVPRQYF. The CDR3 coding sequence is TGTGCCAGCAGCAGACTAGTTCCCCGGCAGTACTTC.